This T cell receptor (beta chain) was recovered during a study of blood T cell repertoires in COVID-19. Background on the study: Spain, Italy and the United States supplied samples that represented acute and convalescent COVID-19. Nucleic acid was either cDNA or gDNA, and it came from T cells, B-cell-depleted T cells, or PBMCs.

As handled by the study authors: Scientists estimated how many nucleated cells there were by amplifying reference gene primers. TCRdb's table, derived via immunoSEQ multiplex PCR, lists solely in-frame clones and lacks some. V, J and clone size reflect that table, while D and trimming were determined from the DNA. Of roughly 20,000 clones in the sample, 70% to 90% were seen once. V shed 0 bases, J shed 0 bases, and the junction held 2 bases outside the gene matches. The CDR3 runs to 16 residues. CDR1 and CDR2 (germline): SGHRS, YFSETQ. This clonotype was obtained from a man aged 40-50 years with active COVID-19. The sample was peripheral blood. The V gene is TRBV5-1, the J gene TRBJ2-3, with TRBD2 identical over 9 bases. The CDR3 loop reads CASSLGGLASTDTQYF. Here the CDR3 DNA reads TGCGCCAGCAGCTTGGGGGGACTAGCTAGCACAGATACGCAGTATTTT.